The present TCR beta chain was sequenced within a study of blood T cell repertoires in COVID-19. Study as a whole: From the United States, Italy and Spain came samples of acute and convalescent COVID-19. T cells, B-cell-depleted T cells, or PBMCs provided the cDNA or gDNA that served as material.

Trimming removed 5 bases at V and 3 bases at J, with 14 bases between. CDR1 SGHTA and CDR2 FQGNSA come from the germline V gene. There are 14 residues in the CDR3. As handled by the study authors: Using reference gene primer amplification, nucleated cell counts were estimated. Here immunoSEQ multiplex PCR was the method, and the copy in TCRdb shows in-frame clones only, minus some. V, J and clone size are those of that table, while D and trimming were read from the DNA. The sample has 200,000 to 250,000 clones; 84% are singletons. This sequence originates from a woman older than 75 with active or convalescent COVID-19. The chain employs TRBV7-2 and TRBJ2-7; TRBD1 might be the D (6 bases). Material: peripheral blood. The CDR3 sequence is CASSLGYRDYEQYF. Written as DNA, the CDR3 is TGTGCCAGCAGCCTGGGATACAGGGACTACGAGCAGTACTTC.